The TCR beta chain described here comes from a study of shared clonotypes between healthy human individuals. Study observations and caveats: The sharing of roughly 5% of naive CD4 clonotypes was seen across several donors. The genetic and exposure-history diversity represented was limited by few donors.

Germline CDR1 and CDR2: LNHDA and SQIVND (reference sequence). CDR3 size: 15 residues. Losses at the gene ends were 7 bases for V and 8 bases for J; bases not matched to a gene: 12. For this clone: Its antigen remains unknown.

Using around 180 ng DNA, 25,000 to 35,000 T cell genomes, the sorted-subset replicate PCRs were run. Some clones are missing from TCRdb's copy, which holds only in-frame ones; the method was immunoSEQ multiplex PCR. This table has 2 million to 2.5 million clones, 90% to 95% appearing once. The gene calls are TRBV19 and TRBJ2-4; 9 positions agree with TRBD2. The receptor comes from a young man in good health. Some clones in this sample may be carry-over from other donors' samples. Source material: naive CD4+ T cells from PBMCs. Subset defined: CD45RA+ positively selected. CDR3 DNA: TGTGCCAGTACCGTTAGCGGGAGTAAGGGTGACATTCAGTACTTC. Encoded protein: CASTVSGSKGDIQYF.